This T cell receptor (beta chain) originates from a study of cytomegalovirus exposure and HLA in healthy donors. This CDR3 is 14 amino acids long. Germline CDR1 and CDR2: SGHVS and FQNEAQ. V lost 5 bases, J lost 2 bases, and 13 bases lay in between. With 60 Vbeta and 13 Jbeta primers, the PCR was carried out. Measured with immunoSEQ multiplex PCR; TCRdb has only the in-frame clones, and not every one. The listing records around 130,000 clones. The J gene is TRBJ2-7, the V gene TRBV7-8; possible D gene TRBD1, 5 bases. The sequencing input was PBMCs. This TCR was sampled from a woman in her thirties or forties in good health and CMV-seronegative. DNA for the CDR3: TGTGCCAGCAGCCAAGGGGTGAGAGCCTACGAGCAGTACTTC. It encodes CASSQGVRAYEQYF.